These 27 T cell receptor beta chains share one sample of origin, sequenced in a study of breast tumors, draining lymph nodes, adjacent tissues. Breast cancer patients provided tissue from their axillary draining lymph nodes. TCRdb redid the calling of the multiplex PCR reads with MiXCR, one entry per CDR3 protein. The sample has about 100,000 distinct CDR3 sequences; around 20% are singletons. The sample comprised axillary lymph node tissue. The source of these receptors is a female donor with breast cancer. Some clones in this sample may be carry-over from other donors' samples.

This clonotype was detected many times. V gene TRBV5-6 combines with J gene TRBJ1-2; 8 bases match TRBD1. CDR1 is SGHDT, CDR2 YYEEEE, per germline. The CDR3 covers 13 residues. J gave up 6 bases and V 5 bases, and 6 bases lay outside the gene matches. CDR3 DNA: TGTGCCAGCAGTCGTGACAGGGGAGATGGCTACACCTTC. Its translation: CASSRDRGDGYTF.

In its sample, this clonotype was seen many times. The chain links TRBV28 to TRBJ2-5, with D perhaps matching TRBD1 (5 bases). Trimming pared 7 bases from V and 1 base from J, leaving 10 bases between. This CDR3 comprises 13 residues. Germline V CDR1 and CDR2: MDHEN, SYDVKM. The CDR3 coding sequence is TGTGCCAGCAAAACAGGATCCCAAGAGACCCAGTACTTC. Amino acid sequence: CASKTGSQETQYF.

This clonotype was seen repeatedly, ten times or more. V is TRBV10-2 and J is TRBJ2-2; D tentatively reads TRBD1 or TRBD2 (5 bases each). CDR1 WSHSY and CDR2 SAAADI come from the germline V gene. V was cut by 5 bases and J by 7 bases, with 11 bases left in between. This CDR3 region has 13 residues. CDR3 protein: CASSLLGDGELFF. For the CDR3, the DNA is TGCGCCAGCAGTCTTTTGGGGGACGGGGAGCTGTTTTTT.

This clonotype was counted many times. This sequence joins TRBV20-1 and TRBJ2-3, with 10 bases lining up with TRBD2. V shed 4 bases, J shed 3 bases, and the junction held 4 bases outside the gene matches. The CDR3 runs 14 residues. Germline V gene lookup returns CDR1 DFQATT and CDR2 SNEGSKA (reference sequence). CDR3 in DNA: TGCAGTGCTACCATACTAGCGGGGACAGATACGCAGTATTTT. The encoded protein is CSATILAGTDTQYF.

The chain combines TRBV6-5 with TRBJ2-5; tentatively, D is TRBD1 (6 bases). Germline CDR1 is MNHEY and CDR2 is SVGAGI. The ends were cut back, 6 bases at V and 4 bases at J, with 12 bases in the middle. The CDR3 sequence is 13 residues long. As DNA, the CDR3 is TGTGCCAGCAGAAGACAGGTCCTAGAGACCCAGTACTTC. Residues: CASRRQVLETQYF.

This clonotype came up many times. The chain has TRBV10-1 and TRBJ2-2, with TRBD1 identical over 9 bases. Unmatched junction bases numbered 5, after V lost 2 bases and J lost 7 bases. The germline V gene has CDR1 WNHNN and CDR2 SYGVQD (reference sequence). This CDR3 is 15 amino acids long. CDR3 residues: CASSEGTGYVGELFF. The DNA of the CDR3 is TGCGCCAGCAGTGAGGGGACAGGGTACGTCGGGGAGCTGTTTTTT.

The DNA of the CDR3 is TGTGCCAGCAGCCTACAGACAGGGGGTGTCACAGATACGCAGTATTTT. It yields the protein CASSLQTGGVTDTQYF. The rearrangement links TRBV5-4 to TRBJ2-3; 9 bases line up with TRBD1. Trimming took 4 bases from V and 2 from J; bases not matched to a gene: 8. In germline, CDR1 is SGHNT, CDR2 YYREEE (reference sequence). CDR3 size: 16 residues. The variable domain in full, with the rest retrieved from reference TRBV5-4 and TRBJ2-3, is ETGVTQSPTHLIKTRGQQVTLRCSSQSGHNTVSWYQQALGQGPQFIFQYYREEENGRGNFPPRFSGLQFPNYSSELNVNALELDDSALYLCASSLQTGGVTDTQYFGPGTRLTVL.

This clonotype has a count of ten or more. V is TRBV10-3 and J is TRBJ2-1; no firm D call. Germline CDR1 reads ENHRY; CDR2 reads SYGVKD. V was trimmed by 4 bases and J by 4 bases, leaving 8 bases between them. The CDR3 is 13 residues long. As DNA, the CDR3 is TGTGCCATCAGTGGGGGTGGTTACAATGAGCAGTTCTTC. As protein: CAISGGGYNEQFF.

The rearrangement links TRBV5-4 to TRBJ2-3; D assignment may be TRBD1 or TRBD2 (6 bases each). V was shortened by 6 bases and J by 2 bases, with 13 bases between the two germline ends. Germline V gene data show CDR1 as SGHNT and CDR2 as YYREEE (reference sequence). The CDR3 has 14 amino acids. CDR3 amino acids: CASIGGIPTDTQYF. The CDR3 DNA is TGTGCCAGCATAGGGGGGATCCCCACAGATACGCAGTATTTT.

In its sample, this clonotype was seen a few times. The chain carries TRBV5-4 and TRBJ2-4; possible D gene TRBD2, 6 bases. Germline assignment: CDR1 SGHNT and CDR2 YYREEE (reference sequence). The CDR3 extends over 17 amino acids. V gave up 0 bases and J gave up 2 bases, with 15 bases separating them. The CDR3 nucleotides read TGTGCCAGCAGCTTGGGGAGGGCAGGGCGAACCAAAAACATTCAGTACTTC. It translates to CASSLGRAGRTKNIQYF.

This clonotype was detected once. The germline gene is not matched at one end of the junction; a read error may be the cause. The CDR3 nucleotides are TGTGCCAGCAGCCTAATACAGGGCGCTATGGGCTACACCTTC. The encoded protein is CASSLIQGAMGYTF. The rearrangement joins TRBV5-1 to TRBJ1-2; TRBD1 might be the D (6 bases). The CDR3 loop spans 14 amino acids. Germline CDR1 SGHRS, CDR2 YFSETQ.

This CDR3 reads CATSRDRTSSDSPLHF. The CDR3 DNA reads as TGTGCCACCAGCAGAGATCGGACTAGTTCGGATTCACCCCTCCACTTT. The chain links TRBV15 to TRBJ1-6; unclear D gene. Trimming took 0 bases from V and 8 from J, leaving 14 bases between them. The V gene's germline CDR1 is LNHNV and CDR2 YYDKDF (reference sequence). This CDR3 is 16 amino acids long.

Many counts were recorded for this clonotype. J is TRBJ1-2 and V is TRBV30; no firm D call. The CDR3 consists of 13 residues. V was trimmed by 5 bases and J by 3 bases, leaving 13 bases between them. From germline, CDR1 is GTSNPN and CDR2 SVGIG (reference sequence). The CDR3 reads CAWVPFLDYGYTF. The DNA of the CDR3 is TGTGCCTGGGTCCCCTTCCTCGACTATGGCTACACCTTC.

This clonotype was counted ten times or more. The rearrangement joins TRBV6-5 to TRBJ2-1; no reliable D call. The germline V gene has CDR1 MNHEY and CDR2 SVGAGI. V was clipped by 4 bases and J by 0 bases, with 13 bases between them. The CDR3 runs to 16 residues. The CDR3 reads CASSSLALSSYNEQFF. The DNA for the CDR3 is TGTGCCAGCAGTTCGTTAGCACTGAGCTCCTACAATGAGCAGTTCTTC.

The sample holds many counts of this clonotype. The gene calls are TRBV4-1 and TRBJ2-3; 7 bases fit TRBD1. This CDR3 is 16 amino acids long. Per germline, CDR1 MGHRA and CDR2 YSYEKL. The trim removed 0 bases at V and 4 bases at J, leaving 7 bases unmatched. CDR3 loop: CASSQDRGQSADTQYF. The CDR3 DNA sequence: TGCGCCAGCAGCCAAGATCGGGGACAGTCCGCAGATACGCAGTATTTT.

Note on this clonotype: The germline gene is not matched at one end of the junction; a read error may be the cause. CDR3 in amino acids: CASRITGNEKPFF. In DNA, the CDR3 is TGTGCCAGCAGGATAACAGGAAATGAAAAACCGTTTTTT. The rearrangement uses TRBV6-6 and TRBJ1-4, with D possibly matching TRBD1 (5 bases). Germline CDR1 is MNHNY and CDR2 is SVGAGI (reference sequence). The CDR3 loop spans 13 amino acids.

Comment on this clonotype: Given a much more abundant clone one base away, this may be a read error. Lacking the conserved final phenylalanine or tryptophan, this CDR3 likely reflects a read error. The chain is built from TRBV29-1 and TRBJ2-4, with 8 bases that match TRBD1. The CDR3 covers 12 residues. The ends lost 6 bases at V and 8 bases at J; junction bases unmatched: 6. Looked up from germline, CDR1 is SQVTM and CDR2 is ANQGSEA. CDR3 in amino acids: CSVTTGEDIQYL. The CDR3 nucleotides are TGCAGCGTGACGACAGGGGAGGACATTCAGTACCTC.

This clonotype was observed at least ten times. V usage is TRBV5-1 and J usage is TRBJ2-3; 8 bases match TRBD2. Germline CDR1 reads SGHRS; CDR2 reads YFSETQ. The V and J ends lost 0 bases and 6 bases, in that order; junction bases with no gene match: 15. This CDR3 has 18 amino acids. In DNA form, the CDR3 reads TGCGCCAGCAGCTTGGGGTTCGTTAGCGGGGAAAACTGGGATACGCAGTATTTT. Protein product: CASSLGFVSGENWDTQYF.

This chain uses TRBV10-3 with TRBJ2-1; possibly TRBD2 for D (6 bases). The V and J ends lost 0 bases and 6 bases respectively, with 18 bases between them. Germline lookup yields CDR1 ENHRY and CDR2 SYGVKD. The CDR3 runs to 17 residues. The CDR3 here is CAISESRDSRPSNEQFF. The CDR3 nucleotides are TGTGCCATCAGTGAGTCGAGGGACTCAAGGCCCTCCAATGAGCAGTTCTTC.

The genes are TRBV6-1 and TRBJ2-1, with D possibly called TRBD1 or TRBD2 (6 bases each). Germline CDR1 MNHNS, CDR2 SASEGT. V was clipped by 7 bases and J by 5 bases, with 18 bases between them. CDR3 length: 15 residues. Written as DNA, the CDR3 is TGTGCCAGCATCTTGGAGGGGGTAGGGGACAATGAGCAGTTCTTC. Residues: CASILEGVGDNEQFF.

This clonotype was observed a few times. CDR3 protein: CSASLTDKNIQYF. CDR3 coding DNA: TGCAGTGCTAGTCTGACAGACAAAAACATTCAGTACTTC. The chain combines TRBV20-1 with TRBJ2-4, with a weak D call TRBD1 (5 bases). The CDR3 sequence is 13 residues long. Per the germline V gene, CDR1 is DFQATT and CDR2 is SNEGSKA (reference sequence). Trimming removed 3 bases from V and 3 bases from J, with 9 bases in between.

In its sample, this clonotype was seen many times. The CDR3 nucleotides read TGCGCCAGCAGCCAAGAAAGGCAGGGACAGACAGATACGCAGTATTTT. Translating gives CASSQERQGQTDTQYF. The chain uses TRBV4-1 and TRBJ2-3, with 7 nucleotides matching TRBD1. Per germline, CDR1 MGHRA and CDR2 YSYEKL. The CDR3 is made up of 16 amino acids. The ends lost 0 bases at V and 3 bases at J; junction bases unmatched: 6.

This clonotype occurred many times. The chain combines TRBV20-1 with TRBJ2-7; 8 bases match TRBD2. This CDR3 is 15 amino acids long. V shed 4 bases, J shed 0 bases, and the junction held 8 bases outside the gene matches. Germline CDR1 is DFQATT and CDR2 is SNEGSKA (reference sequence). The CDR3 sequence is CSATGGRANSYEQYF. For the CDR3, the DNA is TGCAGTGCTACGGGAGGGCGGGCGAACTCCTACGAGCAGTACTTC.

This chain connects TRBV11-2 to TRBJ1-1; a weak D match, TRBD1 (5 bases). The CDR3 loop spans 15 amino acids. Germline V gene sequence: CDR1 SGHAT, CDR2 FQNNGV. V was clipped by 5 bases and J by 2 bases, with 15 bases between them. CDR3: CASSGRQKINTEAFF. CDR3 bases: TGTGCCAGCAGCGGCCGACAGAAAATCAACACTGAAGCTTTCTTT.

In its sample, this clonotype was seen many times. Here the CDR3 DNA reads TGTGCCAGTAGTATTTTGCCCGGGATTTATGGCTACACCTTC. It is translated as CASSILPGIYGYTF. V gene TRBV19 combines with J gene TRBJ1-2; D is ambiguous. This CDR3 has 14 amino acids. CDR1 LNHDA and CDR2 SQIVND come from the germline V gene (reference sequence). Trimming took 3 bases from V and 5 from J, leaving 13 bases between them.

This clonotype was counted many times. The CDR3 spells CASSPRGGNEKLFF. CDR3 nucleotide sequence: TGCGCCAGCAGCCCCAGGGGTGGGAATGAAAAACTGTTTTTT. The chain is built from TRBV4-1 and TRBJ1-4, with a weak D call TRBD1 (6 bases). V was shortened by 4 bases and J by 5 bases, with 11 bases between the two germline ends. CDR1 is MGHRA and CDR2 is YSYEKL in the germline V gene. The CDR3 has 14 residues.

This clonotype was recorded at least ten times. The chain carries TRBV2 and TRBJ1-6; D is perhaps TRBD1 (6 bases). The length of the CDR3 is 15 residues. Germline V gene lookup returns CDR1 SNHLY and CDR2 FYNNEI. Trimming took off 3 bases at V and 8 bases at J, with 14 bases between the two ends. In nucleotides, the CDR3 is TGTGCCAGCAGTGATTTACAGGGTTCTGATTCACCCCTCCACTTT. Protein product: CASSDLQGSDSPLHF. Filled out from reference TRBV2 and TRBJ1-6, the complete variable domain reads EPEVTQTPSHQVTQMGQEVILRCVPISNHLYFYWYRQILGQKVEFLVSFYNNEISEKSEIFDDQFSVERPDGSNFTLKIRSTKLEDSAMYFCASSDLQGSDSPLHFGNGTRLTVT.